This TCR beta chain was obtained from a study of Ad26.COV2.S vaccination and SARS-CoV-2 variants. Study-level results: Non-spike TCR breadth was similar in vaccine and placebo recipients.

A word on this clone: Its antigen is as yet unknown.

The CDR3 is 16 amino acids. From germline, CDR1 is SGHVS and CDR2 FNYEAQ. The V end lost 0 bases, the J end lost 3 bases, and 15 bases lay between the germline ends. Profiled with immunoSEQ multiplex PCR; TCRdb holds only in-frame clones, not every one. This sample yields around 340,000 clones, of which roughly 91% are seen a single time; approximately 5% belongs to the top ten. The treatment was: about 20 received Ad26.COV2.S at low or high dose, single or two shots; about 5 received placebo; per-sample allocation not given. Sampling took place 63 days after the first vaccine or placebo injection. Boston hosted the donor, who was an adult aged 18-55 years.

This specimen consisted of peripheral blood, obtained in a trial of Ad26.COV2.S vaccine versus placebo. This chain joins TRBV7-6 and TRBJ2-7; no firm D call. The source of this sequence is a person aged 18-65 years who received the Ad26.COV2.S COVID-19 vaccine or a placebo. Here the CDR3 reads CASSLAYGEIGYEQYF. The DNA of the CDR3 is TGTGCCAGCAGCTTAGCTTATGGGGAAATCGGCTACGAGCAGTACTTC. Using reference TRBV7-6 and TRBJ2-7 for the parts outside the CDR3, the full variable domain is GAGVSQSPRYKVTKRGQDVALRCDPISGHVSLYWYRQALGQGPEFLTYFNYEAQQDKSGLPNDRFSAERPEGSISTLTIQRTEQRDSAMYRCASSLAYGEIGYEQYFGPGTRLTVT.